This entry concerns a single T cell receptor (beta chain). Its antigen is currently unknown. The CDR3 sequence is 12 residues long. Germline loops: CDR1 MNHNS, CDR2 SASEGT. Trimming took off 1 base at V and 10 bases at J, with 10 bases between the two ends. These data originate in a study of blood T cells in healthy people across ages. General observations from the study: More naive CD4+ cells and higher diversity marked long-lived donors relative to aged donors.

The second PCR ran about 6 to 11 cycles with a sample-barcoded 5' primer and J-beta primers. TCRdb fed the 5' RACE reads into MiXCR, producing one record per CDR3 protein. The sample includes more than 900,000 distinct CDR3 sequences, 20% to 25% of them seen just once. The sample also formed part of further work on T cells of mothers and their children.

V gene TRBV6-1 combines with J gene TRBJ1-2, with D possibly matching TRBD1 (5 bases). Material for sequencing was blood. The origin of this receptor is a girl aged 2-10 years in good health. The CDR3 reads CASSEEGRDYTF. Here the CDR3 DNA reads TGTGCCAGCAGTGAAGAGGGGAGGGACTACACCTTC.